These T cell receptor beta chains were read from a single sample in a study of T cells after yellow fever vaccination. TCRdb reanalysed the 5' RACE reads using MiXCR and keeps one entry per CDR3 protein. The sample lists roughly 250,000 distinct CDR3 sequences; 10% to 15% were seen once. Sequences were derived from CD4+ T cells sorted from PBMCs, sampled 45 days after the yellow fever booster vaccination. The source of these receptors is a man aged 25 to 45 who received the YFV17D yellow fever vaccine. Each CDR3 is given with its conserved first and last residue. The D gene is left open where the match is weak. Some rows mark clone size as missing; the rest say once, few, many or name a class of expanded clone.

cdr3_aa,cdr3_nt,v_call,j_call,d_call,clone_size
CASSLGLAGESEEQFF,TGTGCTAGCAGCTTGGGACTAGCGGGAGAATCTGAGGAGCAGTTCTTC,TRBV7-7,TRBJ2-1,TRBD2,.
CSASDYGYTF,TGCAGTGCTAGCGATTATGGCTACACCTTC,TRBV20-1,TRBJ1-2,.,few
CASGGGNSRTETQYF,TGCGCCAGCGGTGGCGGTAACTCTCGCACGGAGACCCAGTACTTC,TRBV5-1,TRBJ2-5,.,few
CASSKTGTGIETQYF,TGTGCCAGCAGCAAGACCGGGACAGGGATCGAGACCCAGTACTTC,TRBV7-9,TRBJ2-5,TRBD1,.
CATSRDLAYTDTQYF,TGTGCCACCAGCAGAGATCTGGCCTATACAGATACGCAGTATTTT,TRBV15,TRBJ2-3,.,few
CSVVGAGETQYF,TGCAGCGTTGTAGGGGCTGGAGAGACCCAGTACTTC,TRBV29-1,TRBJ2-5,.,.
CASSLPPTDTQYF,TGTGCCAGCAGCTTACCCCCTACAGATACGCAGTATTTT,TRBV7-2,TRBJ2-3,.,.
CSARALAGPREQFF,TGCAGTGCTAGAGCACTAGCGGGCCCCCGTGAGCAGTTCTTC,TRBV20-1,TRBJ2-1,TRBD2,.
CASSRKYSATSTDTQYF,TGTGCCAGCAGCCGGAAGTATAGCGCCACTAGCACAGATACGCAGTATTTT,TRBV9,TRBJ2-3,.,few
CASSPTGVGSSGELFF,TGCGCCAGCAGCCCCACAGGGGTCGGATCTTCCGGGGAGCTGTTTTTT,TRBV5-1,TRBJ2-2,TRBD1,few
CASSSTTGTTDTQYF,TGCGCCAGCAGCTCCACCACGGGGACCACAGATACGCAGTATTTT,TRBV5-1,TRBJ2-3,.,.
CSVDRTGARETQYF,TGCAGCGTTGATCGTACGGGGGCTCGGGAGACCCAGTACTTC,TRBV29-1,TRBJ2-5,.,.
CASSLDNNNQPQHF,TGTGCCAGCAGCTTGGACAACAACAATCAGCCCCAGCATTTT,TRBV7-9,TRBJ1-5,.,many
CSAENRGDYGYTF,TGCAGTGCAGAGAACAGGGGCGACTATGGCTACACCTTC,TRBV20-1,TRBJ1-2,TRBD1,many
CASSATGTNSPLHF,TGTGCCAGCAGTGCGACAGGGACGAATTCACCCCTCCACTTT,TRBV12-3/TRBV12-4,TRBJ1-6,TRBD1,few
CASSSGTQGYEQYF,TGCGCCAGCAGTTCCGGGACACAGGGCTACGAGCAGTACTTC,TRBV5-1,TRBJ2-7,.,few
CATSDSAGLEANTGELFF,TGTGCCACCAGTGACTCTGCCGGACTAGAGGCGAACACCGGGGAGCTGTTTTTT,TRBV24-1,TRBJ2-2,TRBD2,few
CASRGLAVNTGELFF,TGCGCCAGCAGGGGACTAGCAGTGAACACCGGGGAGCTGTTTTTT,TRBV5-1,TRBJ2-2,TRBD2,.
CSAKNEDRLGGGQYF,TGCAGTGCCAAAAACGAAGACAGGCTAGGGGGCGGGCAGTACTTC,TRBV20-1,TRBJ2-7,TRBD1,few
CASSYRLAGGEQFF,TGTGCCAGCAGTTACCGACTAGCGGGAGGTGAGCAGTTCTTC,TRBV12-3/TRBV12-4,TRBJ2-1,TRBD2,.
CASSLGITGNYEQYF,TGTGCCAGCAGCTTAGGGATCACAGGGAACTACGAGCAGTACTTC,TRBV7-2,TRBJ2-7,.,.
CASSGVGENPYEQYF,TGTGCCAGCAGTGGCGTCGGGGAAAATCCATACGAGCAGTACTTC,TRBV28,TRBJ2-7,.,.
CAWSLQVILSGANVLTF,TGTGCCTGGAGTCTTCAGGTGATTCTCTCTGGGGCCAACGTCCTGACTTTC,TRBV30,TRBJ2-6,.,few
CASSLPQGETDTQYF,TGCGCCAGCAGCTTGCCACAGGGGGAGACAGATACGCAGTATTTT,TRBV5-1,TRBJ2-3,TRBD1,few
CASSLLKGEAFF,TGCGCCAGCAGCTTACTTAAGGGGGAAGCTTTCTTT,TRBV5-1,TRBJ1-1,.,.
CASSQAGNPTTDTQYF,TGCGCCAGCAGCCAAGCGGGAAACCCAACCACAGATACGCAGTATTTT,TRBV4-1,TRBJ2-3,.,.
CASSQEPPGLAGTDTQYF,TGCGCCAGCAGCCAAGAACCCCCGGGGCTAGCCGGCACAGATACGCAGTATTTT,TRBV4-3,TRBJ2-3,.,.
CASSSQTSGANVLTF,TGTGCCAGCAGCTCCCAGACCTCTGGGGCCAACGTCCTGACTTTC,TRBV7-2,TRBJ2-6,.,many
CASSIQGSTDTQYF,TGTGCCAGCAGCATACAGGGGAGTACAGATACGCAGTATTTT,TRBV7-9,TRBJ2-3,TRBD1,few
CASSLPGGAYEQYF,TGTGCCAGCAGTCTGCCAGGGGGAGCCTACGAGCAGTACTTC,TRBV28,TRBJ2-7,TRBD1,few
CASSRPPGQPKGNEQFF,TGTGCCAGCAGTCGCCCTCCGGGACAACCCAAGGGAAATGAGCAGTTCTTC,TRBV6-1,TRBJ2-1,.,few
CASGLGTANTGELFF,TGTGCTAGTGGTTTGGGGACAGCGAACACCGGGGAGCTGTTTTTT,TRBV12-5,TRBJ2-2,.,few
CASSRSGETQYF,TGTGCCAGCAGCCGGTCCGGAGAGACCCAGTACTTC,TRBV11-2,TRBJ2-5,.,.
CASTLRTVIVVQYF,TGTGCCAGCACCCTAAGGACCGTTATCGTCGTGCAGTACTTC,TRBV6-1,TRBJ2-7,.,.
CATSDPRDGGGTGELFF,TGTGCCACCAGTGATCCACGGGACGGGGGGGGAACCGGGGAGCTGTTTTTT,TRBV24-1,TRBJ2-2,TRBD2,.
CSATTAYNSPLHF,TGCAGTGCTACGACAGCCTATAATTCACCCCTCCACTTT,TRBV20-1,TRBJ1-6,.,.
CASSQGTSGEQHTQYF,TGTGCCAGCAGCCAGGGGACTAGCGGGGAGCAGCATACGCAGTATTTT,TRBV6-1,TRBJ2-3,TRBD2,.
CSARDLTGQGEYNEQFF,TGCAGTGCTAGAGACTTAACAGGACAGGGGGAATACAATGAGCAGTTCTTC,TRBV20-1,TRBJ2-1,TRBD1,.
CASRRAPQENLYNEQFF,TGTGCCAGCAGACGGGCCCCCCAGGAAAACTTATACAATGAGCAGTTCTTC,TRBV7-8,TRBJ2-1,.,few
CSVGQRGYNEQFF,TGCAGTGTAGGTCAGCGGGGTTACAATGAGCAGTTCTTC,TRBV20-1,TRBJ2-1,TRBD2,few
CASSLSGDSYNEQFF,TGTGCCAGCAGCCTTAGCGGAGATTCCTACAATGAGCAGTTCTTC,TRBV7-2,TRBJ2-1,.,many
CASSPAGRGSPLHF,TGTGCCAGCTCACCAGCAGGCAGAGGGTCACCCCTCCACTTT,TRBV18,TRBJ1-6,.,.
CASSPTTGTDEAFF,TGTGCCAGCTCACCAACAACCGGGACAGACGAAGCTTTCTTT,TRBV18,TRBJ1-1,TRBD1,.